This passage covers 16 T cell receptor beta chains from one sample sequenced in a study of beta chain features in type 1 diabetes. Sequenced material consisted of expressed TCRB transcripts (all of the isolated RNA was reverse transcribed). The protocol was immunoSEQ multiplex PCR, while the TCRdb copy is restricted to in-frame clones and leaves out a portion. There are hundreds of thousands of clones in the sample; about 14% occur only once, and roughly 0.098% lies in the top ten. The sequencing sample was made of naive CD4+ T cells from blood. The source of these receptors is a man aged 18 to 30 in good health.

CDR3: CASSPNRGRDTEAFF. In DNA, the CDR3 is TGTGCCAGCTCACCTAACAGGGGCAGGGACACTGAAGCTTTCTTT. This sequence joins TRBV18 and TRBJ1-1; 7 bases match TRBD1. The CDR3 totals 15 residues. In germline, CDR1 is KGHSH, CDR2 LQKENI. Unmatched junction bases numbered 7, after V lost 3 bases and J lost 3 bases.

As regards this clone: The final CDR3 position lacks the conserved phenylalanine or tryptophan, pointing to a likely read error. The chain has TRBV28 and TRBJ2-7, with D tentatively TRBD1 (6 bases). CDR1 and CDR2 (germline): MDHEN, SYDVKM. Trimming shortened V by 4 bases and J by 0 bases, and 16 bases separated the two germline ends. This CDR3 comprises 16 residues. CDR3 loop: CASSSPGTLNSYEQYL. The CDR3 DNA is TGTGCCAGCAGTTCCCCCGGGACACTGAACTCCTACGAGCAGTACCTC.

The table lists this clone with a few counts. The genes are TRBV18 and TRBJ2-5, with D possibly being TRBD1 (6 bases). With 3 bases removed from V and 7 bases from J, the gap between germline ends came to 9 bases. Per germline, CDR1 KGHSH and CDR2 LQKENI. The CDR3 contains 12 residues. CDR3 sequence (DNA): TGTGCCAGCTCACCCCTAGGGGGGACCCAGTACTTC. It codes for CASSPLGGTQYF. The full variable domain, its missing parts supplied by reference TRBV18 and TRBJ2-5, is NAGVMQNPRHLVRRRGQEARLRCSPMKGHSHVYWYRQLPEEGLKFMVYLQKENIIDESGMPKERFSAEFPKEGPSILRIQQVVRGDSAAYFCASSPLGGTQYFGPGTRLLVL.

The chain carries TRBV29-1 and TRBJ1-2, with 9 bases that match TRBD1. This CDR3 contains 13 residues. Germline-derived CDR1 and CDR2 are SQVTM and ANQGSEA. After removal of 5 bases from V and 1 base from J, the junction contained 2 bases not matched to a gene. The CDR3 nucleotides are TGCAGCGTTAACAGGGGGCTTAACTATGGCTACACCTTC. It yields the protein CSVNRGLNYGYTF.

This clone was seen once. CDR3 nucleotides: TGTGCCAGCAGCTTCAGATTTCAAGAGACCCAGTACTTC. Its protein is CASSFRFQETQYF. V is TRBV7-9 and J is TRBJ2-5; no clear D gene. The V gene lost 3 bases and the J gene lost 2 bases, with 7 bases spanning the gap. The CDR3 loop spans 13 amino acids. The germline CDR1 and CDR2 sequences are SEHNR and FQNEAQ (reference sequence).

V gene TRBV6-5 combines with J gene TRBJ1-1; D not resolved. The germline V gene has CDR1 MNHEY and CDR2 SVGAGI. The V end lost 7 bases, the J end lost 2 bases, and 5 bases lay between the germline ends. This CDR3 is built from 11 residues. CDR3 sequence: CASMGNTEAFF. CDR3 DNA sequence: TGTGCCAGCATGGGCAACACTGAAGCTTTCTTT.

This rearrangement joins TRBV10-3 to TRBJ2-7; 10 bases match TRBD1. V was clipped by 7 bases and J by 0 bases; unmatched bases: 3. Germline assignment: CDR1 ENHRY and CDR2 SYGVKD. This CDR3 is built from 14 residues. The CDR3: CAITGQGGSYEQYF. Here the CDR3 DNA reads TGTGCCATCACCGGACAGGGGGGCTCCTACGAGCAGTACTTC.

This clone has only a few counts. The genes are TRBV5-6 and TRBJ1-2; maybe TRBD1 (6 bases). This CDR3 comprises 13 residues. CDR1 and CDR2 (germline): SGHDT, YYEEEE. The V end lost 3 bases, the J end lost 8 bases, and 14 bases lay between the germline ends. The CDR3 protein is CASSWGREGGYTF. The CDR3 DNA follows: TGTGCCAGCAGCTGGGGGCGGGAGGGCGGCTACACCTTC.

The chain carries TRBV4-3 and TRBJ1-6; D gene ambiguous. V lost 3 bases and J 7 bases, leaving 10 bases between the germline ends. This CDR3 has 14 residues. Germline-derived CDR1 and CDR2 are LGHNA and YSLEER. CDR3 coding DNA: TGCGCCAGCAGCCACCAGTCTGTGAATTCACCCCTCCACTTT. This sequence encodes CASSHQSVNSPLHF.

The chain is built from TRBV7-9 and TRBJ1-1; D gene unclear. CDR1 SEHNR and CDR2 FQNEAQ come from the germline V gene (reference sequence). There are 12 residues in the CDR3. Trimming shortened V by 2 bases and J by 4 bases, and 5 bases separated the two germline ends. DNA of the CDR3: TGTGCCAGCAGCTTATCAAGCACTGAAGCTTTCTTT. Translated: CASSLSSTEAFF.

This clone turned up a few times. V is TRBV18 and J is TRBJ2-7; TRBD1 matches 9 bases. From germline, CDR1 is KGHSH and CDR2 LQKENI. The CDR3 length is 13 residues. The ends lost 4 bases at V and 3 bases at J; junction bases unmatched: 1. The CDR3 is CASSRTGDYEQYF. The CDR3 bases are TGTGCCAGCTCACGGACAGGGGACTACGAGCAGTACTTC.

This clone was picked up a small number of times. J is TRBJ1-1 and V is TRBV7-6; TRBD1 matches at 9 bases. Per the germline V gene, CDR1 is SGHVS and CDR2 is FNYEAQ. CDR3 length equals 13 residues. J was trimmed by 10 bases and V by 5 bases; bases with no gene match: 8. The DNA of the CDR3 is TGTGCCAGCAGCCAATTGACAGGGGGTATAGCTTTCTTT. This encodes CASSQLTGGIAFF.

The genes are TRBV21-1 and TRBJ1-2; the table's D call of TRBD1 was not tested on the DNA. TRBV21-1 is annotated as a pseudogene. This CDR3 is built from 16 residues. This chain's CDR3 is CASSKAGTGKRYGYTF. The CDR3 nucleotides are TGTGCCAGCAGCAAAGCCGGGACAGGGAAGCGGTATGGCTACACCTTC.

The table lists this clone with a few counts. This sequence joins TRBV5-6 and TRBJ1-2; D unclear. With 1 base removed from V and 4 bases from J, the gap between germline ends came to 11 bases. CDR1 is SGHDT and CDR2 is YYEEEE in the germline V gene. The CDR3 extends over 14 amino acids. In DNA, the CDR3 is TGTGCCAGCAGCTTGATACGGCGGGGCTATGGCTACACCTTC. Its protein is CASSLIRRGYGYTF.

There are a few counts of this clone. Within the sample, other DNA sequences also encode this same CDR3. CDR3 loop: CAISESLGDPETQYF. The CDR3 DNA is TGTGCCATCAGTGAGTCATTAGGGGACCCAGAGACCCAGTACTTC. This rearrangement joins TRBV10-3 to TRBJ2-5; D is possibly TRBD1 or TRBD2 (5 bases each). From germline, CDR1 is ENHRY and CDR2 SYGVKD. The CDR3 runs 15 residues. V was trimmed by 0 bases and J by 4 bases, leaving 12 bases between them.

In its sample, this clone was seen a few times. The chain has TRBV7-9 and TRBJ1-5; D gene uncertain. V dropped 5 bases and J dropped 4 bases, with 6 bases sitting between them. This CDR3 region has 12 residues. Germline CDR1 reads SEHNR; CDR2 reads FQNEAQ (reference sequence). CDR3: CASSPGNQPQHF. The DNA of the CDR3 is TGTGCCAGCAGCCCTGGTAATCAGCCCCAGCATTTT.